This T cell receptor (beta chain) was obtained from a study of beta chain features in type 1 diabetes. Whole-study findings and limits: Within each of all four CD4+ subsets, Type 1 diabetes patients had TCRB CDR3s that were moderately but significantly shorter.

Turning to this clone: Its antigen is not known.

TCRB transcripts that were expressed got sequenced, as all of the isolated RNA had been reverse transcribed. Using immunoSEQ multiplex PCR, the repertoire was profiled, and TCRdb retains in-frame clones only, with some absent. The sample shows about 170,000 clones, roughly 7.1% of them seen only once. The V end was cut by 2 bases, the J end by 0 bases, with 14 bases between. Germline-derived CDR1 and CDR2 are GTSNPN and SVGIG (reference sequence). The CDR3 contains 16 residues. The receptor's source is a woman in her forties with type 1 diabetes. Sequenced sample: central memory CD4+ T cells from blood. The V call is TRBV30, the J call TRBJ1-3; D may be TRBD1 (6 bases). The CDR3, as DNA: TGTGCCTGGAGTATTACAGGGAGAAGCTCTGGAAACACCATATATTTT. Translation: CAWSITGRSSGNTIYF.